Each of the 17 T cell receptor beta chains below was sequenced from the same sample in a study of cytomegalovirus exposure and HLA in healthy donors. In the PCR, 60 Vbeta and 13 Jbeta primers were used. Produced via immunoSEQ multiplex PCR; TCRdb's table is partial and in-frame only. The data show approximately 150,000 clones, 75% to 85% seen once. Sequencing was done on a sample of PBMCs. The receptor set was obtained from a male donor in good health and CMV-seropositive.

The chain joins TRBV9 to TRBJ2-3; TRBD2 matches 7 bases. Per germline, CDR1 SGDLS and CDR2 YYNGEE. The V segment lost 8 bases and the J segment 6 bases; nucleotides outside the gene matches: 12. The CDR3 covers 14 residues. Here the CDR3 DNA reads TGTGCCAGTGGAAGGACTAGGGAGGGGGATACGCAGTATTTT. Its protein product is CASGRTREGDTQYF. Full variable domain (outside the CDR3, taken from reference TRBV9 and TRBJ2-3): DSGVTQTPKHLITATGQRVTLRCSPRSGDLSVYWYQQSLDQGLQFLIQYYNGEERAKGNILERFSAQQFPDLHSELNLSSLELGDSALYFCASGRTREGDTQYFGPGTRLTVL.

This clone was observed many times. CDR3 region: CASSLFAQTEAFF. CDR3 bases: TGTGCCAGCAGTTTATTTGCTCAGACTGAAGCTTTCTTT. The chain recombines TRBV28 with TRBJ1-1, with D hard to call. This CDR3 spans 13 amino acids. Trimming left V 1 base short and J 5 bases short, with 8 bases between. Germline values: CDR1 MDHEN, CDR2 SYDVKM.

In its sample, this clone was seen a few times. V and J are TRBV5-5 and TRBJ1-1; D is ambiguous. The germline V gene encodes CDR1 SGHKS and CDR2 YYEKEE (reference sequence). The length of the CDR3 is 16 residues. Trimming stripped 1 base from V and 0 bases from J, with 13 bases between. CDR3: CASSLRPGPMNTEAFF. CDR3 DNA sequence: TGTGCCAGCAGCTTGCGTCCAGGTCCTATGAACACTGAAGCTTTCTTT.

This chain uses TRBV19 with TRBJ1-6, with D unresolved. Germline CDR1 reads LNHDA; CDR2 reads SQIVND (reference sequence). The CDR3 consists of 16 residues. V lost 9 bases and J 4 bases, leaving 19 bases between the germline ends. The CDR3 here is CASPHTVTPYNSPLHF. The CDR3 DNA is TGTGCCAGCCCGCACACCGTTACCCCTTATAATTCACCCCTCCACTTT.

The chain couples TRBV27 to TRBJ1-2; possible D gene TRBD1, 5 bases. This CDR3 is built from 16 residues. V was shortened by 4 bases and J by 0 bases, with 15 bases between the two germline ends. Germline loops: CDR1 MNHEY, CDR2 SMNVEV (reference sequence). The CDR3 DNA is TGTGCCAGCAGTTCCCGAAATCGACAGCCTAACTATGGCTACACCTTC. Translation: CASSSRNRQPNYGYTF.

This clone showed up just a few times. The J gene is TRBJ2-2, the V gene TRBV30; D possibly corresponds to TRBD1 (5 bases). CDR3 length equals 16 residues. The V gene's germline CDR1 is GTSNPN and CDR2 SVGIG (reference sequence). Trimming pared 0 bases from V and 5 bases from J, leaving 16 bases between. CDR3 sequence: CAWSVRRGAPTGELFF. In DNA form, the CDR3 reads TGTGCCTGGAGTGTAAGAAGGGGTGCCCCTACCGGGGAGCTGTTTTTT.

The CDR3 sequence: CASSHYQGSGNYEQYF. As DNA, the CDR3 is TGTGCCAGCAGCCACTACCAAGGTTCGGGTAACTACGAGCAGTACTTC. This rearrangement joins TRBV4-2 to TRBJ2-7; no clear D. Germline lookup yields CDR1 LGHNA and CDR2 YNFKEQ. CDR3 length equals 16 residues. V was clipped by 3 bases and J by 3 bases, with 18 bases between them.

V usage is TRBV18 and J usage is TRBJ1-2; D gene ambiguous. Looked up from germline, CDR1 is KGHSH and CDR2 is LQKENI. The V end lost 6 bases, the J end lost 8 bases, and 16 bases lay between the germline ends. The CDR3 totals 13 residues. This CDR3 reads CASSIGSPLGYTF. CDR3 coding DNA: TGTGCCAGCTCTATCGGGTCTCCGCTGGGCTACACCTTC.

This clone was found a few times. The chain joins TRBV6-5 to TRBJ2-5; TRBD2 matches at 7 bases. There are 14 residues in the CDR3. V shed 7 bases and J 5 bases; nucleotides not matched to a gene: 10. In germline, CDR1 is MNHEY, CDR2 SVGAGI. This CDR3 reads CASTQGLEGETQYF. DNA for the CDR3: TGTGCCAGCACTCAAGGACTAGAGGGGGAGACCCAGTACTTC.

J is TRBJ1-1 and V is TRBV7-8, with 8 bases that match TRBD1. Looked up from germline, CDR1 is SGHVS and CDR2 is FQNEAQ. The CDR3 totals 14 residues. Trimming at V came to 5 bases and at J to 5 bases, leaving 7 bases not matched to a gene. DNA for the CDR3: TGTGCCAGCAGCCTCTGGACAGGGAGGACTGAAGCTTTCTTT. Translating gives CASSLWTGRTEAFF.

The CDR3 nucleotides are TGCGCCAGCAGCTCCACTAGCGGGGCCTCAAACATTCAGTACTTC. Its translation is CASSSTSGASNIQYF. The V gene is TRBV4-3, the J gene TRBJ2-4, with 10 bases that match TRBD2. The CDR3 spans 15 residues. The V gene's germline CDR1 is LGHNA and CDR2 YSLEER. Trimming at V came to 5 bases and at J to 6 bases, leaving 7 bases not matched to a gene.

This chain joins TRBV11-3 and TRBJ2-1; 10 nucleotides line up with TRBD1. CDR1 and CDR2 from the germline V gene are SGHNT and YENEEA. The CDR3 loop spans 16 amino acids. Unmatched junction bases numbered 5, after V lost 1 base and J lost 5 bases. DNA for the CDR3: TGTGCCAGCAGCTTAGCCGGGACAGGGGCCGACAATGAGCAGTTCTTC. It translates to CASSLAGTGADNEQFF.

The V and J genes are TRBV27 and TRBJ2-1, with 7 bases that match TRBD2. Germline CDR1 reads MNHEY; CDR2 reads SMNVEV (reference sequence). The CDR3 totals 17 residues. V shed 6 bases, J shed 1 base, and the junction held 12 bases outside the gene matches. Here the CDR3 reads CASSPWGSGRSYNEQFF. The CDR3 coding sequence is TGTGCCAGCAGCCCCTGGGGTAGCGGGCGATCCTACAATGAGCAGTTCTTC.

The chain has TRBV6-5 and TRBJ1-1, with 7 bases matching TRBD1. The germline gives CDR1 MNHEY, CDR2 SVGAGI. This CDR3 has 15 residues. Trimming at V came to 3 bases and at J to 8 bases, leaving 12 bases not matched to a gene. The CDR3 region is CASSYYRDSFDEAFF. The CDR3 DNA is TGTGCCAGCAGTTATTACCGGGACAGCTTCGACGAAGCTTTCTTT.

In this sample, this clone turned up a few times. V gene TRBV7-2 combines with J gene TRBJ2-5, with TRBD2 matching 8 bases. V dropped 1 base and J dropped 5; count of bases not matched to a gene: 12. CDR3 length: 17 amino acids. CDR1 and CDR2 from the germline V gene are SGHTA and FQGNSA. As DNA, the CDR3 is TGTGCCAGCAGCTTAGGCCTCCCTGGGGCGGGGGGTGAGACCCAGTACTTC. Translating gives CASSLGLPGAGGETQYF. Complete variable domain (other parts from reference TRBV7-2 and TRBJ2-5): GAGVSQSPSNKVTEKGKDVELRCDPISGHTALYWYRQSLGQGLEFLIYFQGNSAPDKSGLPSDRFSAERTGGSVSTLTIQRTQQEDSAVYLCASSLGLPGAGGETQYFGPGTRLLVL.

J is TRBJ2-7 and V is TRBV9; tentatively, D is TRBD1 (6 bases). CDR1 and CDR2 from the germline V gene are SGDLS and YYNGEE. The germline V and J ends were trimmed by 0 bases and 4 bases, with 11 bases remaining between them. The CDR3 consists of 14 residues. The CDR3 region is CASSVEGRGYEQYF. In nucleotides, the CDR3 is TGTGCCAGCAGCGTAGAGGGCAGGGGTTACGAGCAGTACTTC.

There are a few counts of this clone. The chain employs TRBV4-2 and TRBJ1-5; maybe TRBD1 (5 bases). Germline V gene data show CDR1 as LGHNA and CDR2 as YNFKEQ. The V end lost 4 bases, the J end lost 5 bases, and 6 bases lay between the germline ends. There are 12 residues in the CDR3. The CDR3 DNA is TGTGCCAGCAGCCGGGGGGATCAGCCCCAGCATTTT. The encoded protein is CASSRGDQPQHF.